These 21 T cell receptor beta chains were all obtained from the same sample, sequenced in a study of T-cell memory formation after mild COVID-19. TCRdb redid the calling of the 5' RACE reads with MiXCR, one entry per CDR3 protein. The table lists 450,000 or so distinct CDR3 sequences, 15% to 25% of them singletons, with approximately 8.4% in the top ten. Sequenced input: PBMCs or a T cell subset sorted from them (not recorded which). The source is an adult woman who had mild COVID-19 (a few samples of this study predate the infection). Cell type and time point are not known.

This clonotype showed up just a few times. CDR3 in amino acids: CASSFYRYNEQFF. Here the CDR3 DNA reads TGCGCCAGCAGCTTTTATAGATACAATGAGCAGTTCTTC. V gene TRBV5-1 combines with J gene TRBJ2-1, with unresolved D. CDR3 size: 13 residues. The V gene lost 2 bases and the J gene lost 4 bases, with 7 bases spanning the gap. Germline CDR1 reads SGHRS; CDR2 reads YFSETQ.

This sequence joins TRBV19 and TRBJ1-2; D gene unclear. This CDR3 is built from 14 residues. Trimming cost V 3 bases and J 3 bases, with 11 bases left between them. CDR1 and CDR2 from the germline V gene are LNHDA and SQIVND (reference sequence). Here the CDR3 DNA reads TGTGCCAGTAGTATCGTCTCCTCGGACTATGGCTACACCTTC. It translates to CASSIVSSDYGYTF.

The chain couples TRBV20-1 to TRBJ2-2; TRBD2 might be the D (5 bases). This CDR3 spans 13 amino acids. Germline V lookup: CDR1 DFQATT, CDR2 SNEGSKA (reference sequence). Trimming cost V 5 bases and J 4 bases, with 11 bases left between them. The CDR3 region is CSALGVSTGELFF. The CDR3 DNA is TGCAGTGCTCTCGGGGTTAGCACCGGGGAGCTGTTTTTT.

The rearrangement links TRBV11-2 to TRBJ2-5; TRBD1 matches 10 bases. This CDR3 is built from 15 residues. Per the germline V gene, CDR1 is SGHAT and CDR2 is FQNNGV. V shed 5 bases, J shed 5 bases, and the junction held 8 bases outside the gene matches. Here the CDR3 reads CASSRRQGATETQYF. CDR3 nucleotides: TGTGCCAGCAGCCGCAGACAGGGGGCGACGGAGACCCAGTACTTC.

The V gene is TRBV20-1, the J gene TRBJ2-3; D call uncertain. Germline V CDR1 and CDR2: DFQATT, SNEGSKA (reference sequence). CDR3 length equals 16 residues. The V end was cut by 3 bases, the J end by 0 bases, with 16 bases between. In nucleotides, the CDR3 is TGCAGTGCTAGGAAGGTTGGCCACGCTAGCACAGATACGCAGTATTTT. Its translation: CSARKVGHASTDTQYF.

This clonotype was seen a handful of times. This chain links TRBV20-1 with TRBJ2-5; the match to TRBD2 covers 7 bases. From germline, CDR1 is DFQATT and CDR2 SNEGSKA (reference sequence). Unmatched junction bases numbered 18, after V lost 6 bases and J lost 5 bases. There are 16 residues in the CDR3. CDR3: CSATPTQWEGLETQYF. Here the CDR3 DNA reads TGCAGTGCCACCCCCACCCAGTGGGAGGGCCTTGAGACCCAGTACTTC.

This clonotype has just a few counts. CDR3 sequence reads: CASRPTSTDTQYF. CDR3 in DNA: TGTGCCAGCAGGCCCACCAGCACAGATACGCAGTATTTT. The chain has TRBV6-2 or TRBV6-3 and TRBJ2-3; D is unclear. The CDR3 is 13 amino acids. V was cut by 6 bases and J by 0 bases, with 7 bases left in between. The germline gives CDR1 MNHEY, CDR2 SVGEGT.

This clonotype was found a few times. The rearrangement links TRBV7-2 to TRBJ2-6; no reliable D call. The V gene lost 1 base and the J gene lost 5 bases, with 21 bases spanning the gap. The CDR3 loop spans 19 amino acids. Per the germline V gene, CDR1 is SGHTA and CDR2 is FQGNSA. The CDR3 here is CASSLVGTPSDLWANVLTF. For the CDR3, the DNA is TGTGCCAGCAGCTTAGTGGGAACCCCGTCGGATCTCTGGGCCAACGTCCTGACTTTC.

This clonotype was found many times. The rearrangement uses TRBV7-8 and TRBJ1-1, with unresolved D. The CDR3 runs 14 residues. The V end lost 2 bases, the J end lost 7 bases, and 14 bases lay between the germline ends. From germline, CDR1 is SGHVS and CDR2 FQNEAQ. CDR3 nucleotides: TGTGCCAGCAGCTTATATGGAGCCTGGGATGAAGCTTTCTTT. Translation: CASSLYGAWDEAFF.

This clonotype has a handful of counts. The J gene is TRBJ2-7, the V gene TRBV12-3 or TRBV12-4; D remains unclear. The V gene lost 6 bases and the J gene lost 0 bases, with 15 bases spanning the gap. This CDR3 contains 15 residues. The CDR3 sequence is CASSLPRAGSYEQYF. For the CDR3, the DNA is TGTGCCAGCAGCCTGCCAAGGGCAGGCTCCTACGAGCAGTACTTC.

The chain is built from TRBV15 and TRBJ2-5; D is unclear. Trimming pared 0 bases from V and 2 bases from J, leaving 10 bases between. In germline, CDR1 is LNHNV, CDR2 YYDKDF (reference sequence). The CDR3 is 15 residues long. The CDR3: CATSRDNPQQETQYF. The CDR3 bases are TGTGCCACCAGCAGAGATAACCCTCAGCAAGAGACCCAGTACTTC.

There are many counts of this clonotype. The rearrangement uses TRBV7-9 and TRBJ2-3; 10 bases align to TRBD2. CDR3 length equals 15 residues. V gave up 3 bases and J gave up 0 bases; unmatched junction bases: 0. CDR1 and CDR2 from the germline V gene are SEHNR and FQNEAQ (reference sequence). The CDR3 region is CASSLTSGSTDTQYF. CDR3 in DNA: TGTGCCAGCAGCTTGACTAGCGGGAGCACAGATACGCAGTATTTT.

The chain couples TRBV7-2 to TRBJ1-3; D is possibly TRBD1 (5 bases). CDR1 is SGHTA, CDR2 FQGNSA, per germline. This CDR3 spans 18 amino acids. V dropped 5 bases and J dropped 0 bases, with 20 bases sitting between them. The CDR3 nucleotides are TGTGCCAGCAGCCCCCGCTACTACATGGACAACTCTGGAAACACCATATATTTT. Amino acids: CASSPRYYMDNSGNTIYF.

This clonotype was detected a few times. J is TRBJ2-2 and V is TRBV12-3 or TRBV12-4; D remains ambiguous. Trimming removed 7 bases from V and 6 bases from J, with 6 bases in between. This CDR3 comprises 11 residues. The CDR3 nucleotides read TGTGCCAGCACCACGGCCGGGGAGCTGTTTTTT. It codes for CASTTAGELFF.

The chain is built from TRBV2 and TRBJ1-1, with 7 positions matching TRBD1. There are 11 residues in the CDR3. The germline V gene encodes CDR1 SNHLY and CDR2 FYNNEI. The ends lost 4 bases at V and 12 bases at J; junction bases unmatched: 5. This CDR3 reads CASSADRMPFF. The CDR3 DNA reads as TGTGCCAGCAGTGCGGACAGGATGCCTTTCTTT.

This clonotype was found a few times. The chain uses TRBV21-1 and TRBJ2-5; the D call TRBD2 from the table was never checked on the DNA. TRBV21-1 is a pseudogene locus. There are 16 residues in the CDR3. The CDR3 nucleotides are TGTGCCAGCAGCAAAGTAGGAGCGGGAGGCGGCGAGACCCAGTACTTC. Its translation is CASSKVGAGGGETQYF.

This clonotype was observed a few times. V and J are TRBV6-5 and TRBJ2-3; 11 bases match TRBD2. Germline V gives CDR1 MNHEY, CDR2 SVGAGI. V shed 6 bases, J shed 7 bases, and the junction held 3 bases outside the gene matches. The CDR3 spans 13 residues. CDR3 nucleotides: TGTGCCAGCAGGGGACTAGCGGAACATACGCAGTATTTT. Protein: CASRGLAEHTQYF.

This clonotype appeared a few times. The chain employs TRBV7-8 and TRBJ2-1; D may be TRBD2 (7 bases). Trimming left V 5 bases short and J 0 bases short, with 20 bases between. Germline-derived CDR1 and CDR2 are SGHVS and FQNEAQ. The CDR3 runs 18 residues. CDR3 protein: CASSRLGGAGSSYNEQFF. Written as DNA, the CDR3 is TGTGCCAGCAGCCGTCTTGGGGGGGCGGGGAGCTCCTACAATGAGCAGTTCTTC. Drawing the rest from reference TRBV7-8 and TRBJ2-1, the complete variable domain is GAGVSQSPRYKVAKRGQDVALRCDPISGHVSLFWYQQALGQGPEFLTYFQNEAQLDKSGLPSDRFFAERPEGSVSTLKIQRTQQEDSAVYLCASSRLGGAGSSYNEQFFGPGTRLTVL.

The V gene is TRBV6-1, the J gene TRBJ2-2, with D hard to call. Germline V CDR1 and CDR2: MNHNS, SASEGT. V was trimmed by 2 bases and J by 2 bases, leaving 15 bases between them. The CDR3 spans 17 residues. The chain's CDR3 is CASSELRGRENTGELFF. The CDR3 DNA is TGTGCCAGCAGTGAACTGAGAGGCAGAGAAAACACCGGGGAGCTGTTTTTT.

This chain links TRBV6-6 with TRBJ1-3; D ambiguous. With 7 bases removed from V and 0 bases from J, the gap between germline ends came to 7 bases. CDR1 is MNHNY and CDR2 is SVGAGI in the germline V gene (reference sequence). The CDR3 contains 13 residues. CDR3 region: CASTWTSGNTIYF. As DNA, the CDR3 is TGTGCCAGCACCTGGACCTCTGGAAACACCATATATTTT.

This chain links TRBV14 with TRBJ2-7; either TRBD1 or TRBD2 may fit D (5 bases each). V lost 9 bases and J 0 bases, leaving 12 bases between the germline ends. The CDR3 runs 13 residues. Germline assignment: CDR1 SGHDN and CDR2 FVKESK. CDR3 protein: CASRGASSYEQYF. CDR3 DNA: TGTGCCAGTAGAGGGGCGAGCTCCTACGAGCAGTACTTC. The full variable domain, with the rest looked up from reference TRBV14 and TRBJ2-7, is EAGVTQFPSHSVIEKGQTVTLRCDPISGHDNLYWYRRVMGKEIKFLLHFVKESKQDESGMPNNRFLAERTGGTYSTLKVQPAELEDSGVYFCASRGASSYEQYFGPGTRLTVT.